This T cell receptor beta chain was recovered during a study of siplizumab effects on memory and regulatory T cells. Findings and caveats of the study: Roughly 80-95% of proliferating CD4+ or CD8+ clones lacked a naive or memory phenotype that could be assigned. With siplizumab, Treg-derived clones averaged about 71% of mappable alloreactive CD4+ clones, versus about 25% in controls.

Assays covered approximately 100,000 TCR templates per sample. The data were produced by immunoSEQ multiplex PCR, yet TCRdb's version contains in-frame clones alone and is incomplete. The data show tens of thousands of clones, with more than 80% seen just once and roughly 38% held by the top ten. The CDR3 is 15 residues long. In germline, CDR1 is MNHEY, CDR2 SMNVEV (reference sequence). The germline V and J ends were trimmed by 0 bases and 8 bases, with 11 bases remaining between them. Comments on this clone: Its target is not known.

J is TRBJ1-6 and V is TRBV27; a weak D match, TRBD1 (6 bases). The clonotype originates from a human donor in good health. The specimen sequenced was CD8+ T cells sorted from blood. As DNA, the CDR3 is TGTGCCAGCAGTTTATCCAGGGGTTATCATTCACCCCTCCACTTT. Translation: CASSLSRGYHSPLHF.